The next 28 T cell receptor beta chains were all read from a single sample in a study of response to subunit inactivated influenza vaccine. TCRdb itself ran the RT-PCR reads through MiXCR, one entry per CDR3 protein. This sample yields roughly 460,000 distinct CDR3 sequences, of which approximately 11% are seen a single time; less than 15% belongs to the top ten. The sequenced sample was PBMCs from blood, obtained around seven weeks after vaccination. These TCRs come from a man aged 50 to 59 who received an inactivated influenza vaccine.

CDR3 bases: TGTGCCAGCAGCATCGAAATACAGGGGAACCACGAGCAGTACTTC. Translation: CASSIEIQGNHEQYF. The V call is TRBV11-2, the J call TRBJ2-7, with TRBD1 matching over 7 bases. The CDR3 totals 15 residues. CDR1 and CDR2 (germline): SGHAT, FQNNGV. V trimming: 5 bases; J trimming: 5 bases; junction bases outside the gene matches: 12.

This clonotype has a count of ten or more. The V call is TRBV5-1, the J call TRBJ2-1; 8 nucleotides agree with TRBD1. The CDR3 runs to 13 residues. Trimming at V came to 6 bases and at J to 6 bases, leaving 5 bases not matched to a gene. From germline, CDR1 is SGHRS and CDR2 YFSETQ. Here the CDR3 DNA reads TGCGCCAGCACCAAACAGGGGGGCAATGAGCAGTTCTTC. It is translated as CASTKQGGNEQFF. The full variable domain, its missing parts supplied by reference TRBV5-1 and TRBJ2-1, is KAGVTQTPRYLIKTRGQQVTLSCSPISGHRSVSWYQQTPGQGLQFLFEYFSETQRNKGNFPGRFSGRQFSNSRSEMNVSTLELGDSALYLCASTKQGGNEQFFGPGTRLTVL.

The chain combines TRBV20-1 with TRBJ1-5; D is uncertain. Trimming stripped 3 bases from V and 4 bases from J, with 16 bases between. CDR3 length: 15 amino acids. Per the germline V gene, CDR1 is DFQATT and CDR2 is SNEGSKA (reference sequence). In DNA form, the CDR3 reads TGCAGTGCTAGTTGGTCAACCACACCGAATCAGCCCCAGCATTTT. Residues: CSASWSTTPNQPQHF.

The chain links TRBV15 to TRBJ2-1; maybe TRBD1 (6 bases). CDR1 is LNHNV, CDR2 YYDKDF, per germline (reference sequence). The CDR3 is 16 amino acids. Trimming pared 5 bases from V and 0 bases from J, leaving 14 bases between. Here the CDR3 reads CATSQGPPSSYNEQFF. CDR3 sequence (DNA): TGTGCCACCAGCCAGGGGCCCCCGAGCTCCTACAATGAGCAGTTCTTC.

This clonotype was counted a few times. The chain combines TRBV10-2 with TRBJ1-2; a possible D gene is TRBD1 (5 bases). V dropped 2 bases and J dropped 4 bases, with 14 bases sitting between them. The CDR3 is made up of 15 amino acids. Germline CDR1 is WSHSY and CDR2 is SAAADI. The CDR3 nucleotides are TGCGCCAGCAGTGAGAATAGTAGGGGCTTCTATGGCTACACCTTC. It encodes CASSENSRGFYGYTF.

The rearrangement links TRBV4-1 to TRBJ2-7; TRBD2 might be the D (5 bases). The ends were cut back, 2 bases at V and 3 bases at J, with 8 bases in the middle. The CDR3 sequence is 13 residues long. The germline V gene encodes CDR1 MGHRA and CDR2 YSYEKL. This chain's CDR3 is CASSQWEYYEQYF. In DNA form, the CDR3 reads TGCGCCAGCAGCCAATGGGAGTACTACGAGCAGTACTTC.

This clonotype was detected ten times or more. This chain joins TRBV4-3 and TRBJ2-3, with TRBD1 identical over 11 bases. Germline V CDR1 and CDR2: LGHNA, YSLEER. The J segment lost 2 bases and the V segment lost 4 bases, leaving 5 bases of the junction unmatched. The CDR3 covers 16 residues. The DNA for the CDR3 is TGCGCCAGCAGCCTCGGGGACAGGGGGGCCACAGATACGCAGTATTTT. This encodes CASSLGDRGATDTQYF.

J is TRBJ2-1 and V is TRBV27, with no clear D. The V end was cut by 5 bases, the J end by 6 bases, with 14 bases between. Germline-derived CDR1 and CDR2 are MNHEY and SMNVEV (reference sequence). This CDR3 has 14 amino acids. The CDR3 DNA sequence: TGTGCCAGCAGTCCACAAACGTTTGGCAATGAGCAGTTCTTC. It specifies CASSPQTFGNEQFF.

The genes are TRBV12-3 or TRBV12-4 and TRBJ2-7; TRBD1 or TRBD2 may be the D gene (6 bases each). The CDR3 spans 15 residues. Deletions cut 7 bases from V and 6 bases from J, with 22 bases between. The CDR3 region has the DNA TGTGCCAGCAAGCTGGGGGGCCTTAAAGGGTCCGAGCAGTACTTC. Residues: CASKLGGLKGSEQYF.

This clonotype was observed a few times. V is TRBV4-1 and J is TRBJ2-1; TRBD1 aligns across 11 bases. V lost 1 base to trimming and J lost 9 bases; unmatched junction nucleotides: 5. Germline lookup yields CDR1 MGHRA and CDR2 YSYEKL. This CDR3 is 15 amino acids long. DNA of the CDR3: TGCGCCAGCAGCCAAGGGACAGGGGGCTTGGGTGAGCAGTTCTTC. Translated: CASSQGTGGLGEQFF.

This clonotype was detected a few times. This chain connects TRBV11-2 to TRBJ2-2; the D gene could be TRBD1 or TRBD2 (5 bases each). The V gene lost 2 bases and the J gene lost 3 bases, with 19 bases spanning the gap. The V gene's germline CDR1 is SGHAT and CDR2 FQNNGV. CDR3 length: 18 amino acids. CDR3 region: CASSLRVGEGRHTGELFF. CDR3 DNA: TGTGCCAGCAGCTTAAGAGTGGGGGAAGGACGGCACACCGGGGAGCTGTTTTTT.

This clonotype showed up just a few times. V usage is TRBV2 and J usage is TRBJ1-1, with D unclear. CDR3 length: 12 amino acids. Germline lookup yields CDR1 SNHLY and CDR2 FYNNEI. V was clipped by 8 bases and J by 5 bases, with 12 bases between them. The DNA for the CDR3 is TGTGCCAGCCTATTCTTGGGGACTGAAGCTTTCTTT. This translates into CASLFLGTEAFF.

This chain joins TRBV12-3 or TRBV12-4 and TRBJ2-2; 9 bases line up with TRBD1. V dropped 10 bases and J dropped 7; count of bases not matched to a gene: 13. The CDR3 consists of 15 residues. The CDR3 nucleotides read TGTGCCATTCAACCGGGACAGGGTTCAAGCGGGGAGCTGTTTTTT. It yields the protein CAIQPGQGSSGELFF.

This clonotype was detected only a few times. The CDR3 nucleotides read TGTGCCAGCAGCTTAATTAGACAAAATGATACGCAGTATTTT. Encoded protein: CASSLIRQNDTQYF. The J gene is TRBJ2-3, the V gene TRBV7-3; the D is unclear. The ends were cut back, 1 base at V and 6 bases at J, with 11 bases in the middle. The CDR3 has 14 residues. Germline loops: CDR1 SGHTA, CDR2 FQGTGA. Using reference TRBV7-3 and TRBJ2-3 for the parts outside the CDR3, the full variable domain is GAGVSQTPSNKVTEKGKYVELRCDPISGHTALYWYRQSLGQGPEFLIYFQGTGAADDSGLPNDRFFAVRPEGSVSTLKIQRTERGDSAVYLCASSLIRQNDTQYFGPGTRLTVL.

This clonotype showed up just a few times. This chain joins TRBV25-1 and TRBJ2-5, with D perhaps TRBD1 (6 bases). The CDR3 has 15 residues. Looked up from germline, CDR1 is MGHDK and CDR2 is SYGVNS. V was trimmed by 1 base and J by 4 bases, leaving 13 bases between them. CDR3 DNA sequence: TGTGCCAGCAGTGAATCCGGACAGCCACGAGAGACCCAGTACTTC. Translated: CASSESGQPRETQYF.

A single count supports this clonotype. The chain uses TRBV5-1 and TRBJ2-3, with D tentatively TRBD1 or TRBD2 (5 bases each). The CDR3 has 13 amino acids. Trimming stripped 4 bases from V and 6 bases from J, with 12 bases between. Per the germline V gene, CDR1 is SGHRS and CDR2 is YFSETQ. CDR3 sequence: CASSASPGDTQYF. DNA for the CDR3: TGCGCCAGCAGCGCTAGCCCAGGGGATACGCAGTATTTT.

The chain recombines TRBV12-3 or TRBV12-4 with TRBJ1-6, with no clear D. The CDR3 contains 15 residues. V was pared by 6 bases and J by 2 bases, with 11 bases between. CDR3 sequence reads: CASRGRDTYNSPLHF. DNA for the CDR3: TGTGCCAGCAGGGGAAGGGATACCTATAATTCACCCCTCCACTTT.

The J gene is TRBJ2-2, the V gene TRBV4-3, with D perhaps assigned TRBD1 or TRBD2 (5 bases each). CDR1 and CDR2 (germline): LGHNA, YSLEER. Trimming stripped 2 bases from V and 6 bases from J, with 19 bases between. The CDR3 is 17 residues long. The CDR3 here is CASSQSPEGFWAGELFF. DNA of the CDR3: TGCGCCAGCAGCCAAAGCCCCGAGGGGTTTTGGGCCGGGGAGCTGTTTTTT.

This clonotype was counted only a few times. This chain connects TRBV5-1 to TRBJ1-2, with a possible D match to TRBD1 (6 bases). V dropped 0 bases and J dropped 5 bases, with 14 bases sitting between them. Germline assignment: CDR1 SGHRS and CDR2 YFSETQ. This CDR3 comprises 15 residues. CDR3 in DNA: TGCGCCAGCAGCTTGGAGCCAGGGGTTTGGTATGGCTACACCTTC. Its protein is CASSLEPGVWYGYTF.

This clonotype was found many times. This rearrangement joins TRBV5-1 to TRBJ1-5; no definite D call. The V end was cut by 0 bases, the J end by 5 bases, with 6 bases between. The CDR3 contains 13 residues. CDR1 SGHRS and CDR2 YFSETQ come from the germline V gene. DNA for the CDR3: TGCGCCAGCAGCTTGGAAGTTGATCAGCCCCAGCATTTT. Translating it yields CASSLEVDQPQHF.

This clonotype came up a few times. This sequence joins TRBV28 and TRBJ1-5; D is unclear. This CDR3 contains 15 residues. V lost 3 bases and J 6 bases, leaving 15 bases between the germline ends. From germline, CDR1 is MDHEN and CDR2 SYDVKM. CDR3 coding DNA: TGTGCCAGCAGTTTTCCAGCCCGGTCGGTTCAGCCCCAGCATTTT. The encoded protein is CASSFPARSVQPQHF.

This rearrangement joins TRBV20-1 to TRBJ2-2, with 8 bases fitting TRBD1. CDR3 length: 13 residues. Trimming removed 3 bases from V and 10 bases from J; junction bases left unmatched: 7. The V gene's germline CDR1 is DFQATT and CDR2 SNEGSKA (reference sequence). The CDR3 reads CSASVGQVEELFF. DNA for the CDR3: TGCAGTGCTAGTGTGGGACAGGTAGAGGAGCTGTTTTTT.

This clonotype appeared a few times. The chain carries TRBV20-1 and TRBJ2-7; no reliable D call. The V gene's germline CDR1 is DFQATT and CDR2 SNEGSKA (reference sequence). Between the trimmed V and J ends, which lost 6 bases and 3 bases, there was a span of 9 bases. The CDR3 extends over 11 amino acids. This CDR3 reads CSATRSYEQYF. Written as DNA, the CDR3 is TGCAGTGCCACCCGGAGCTACGAGCAGTACTTC.

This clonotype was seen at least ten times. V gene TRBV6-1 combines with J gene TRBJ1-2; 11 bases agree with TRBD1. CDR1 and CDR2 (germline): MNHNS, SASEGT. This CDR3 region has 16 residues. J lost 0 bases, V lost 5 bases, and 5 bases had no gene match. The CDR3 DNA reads TGTGCCAGCAGTAAGAGGACAGGGGGCCCTAACTATGGCTACACCTTC. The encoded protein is CASSKRTGGPNYGYTF.

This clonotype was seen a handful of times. Here the CDR3 DNA reads TGCAGCGTCGGGAGGGGTAGCGGGGGGGCCTGGGCCGGGGAGCTGTTTTTT. It translates to CSVGRGSGGAWAGELFF. The V gene is TRBV20-1, the J gene TRBJ2-2; the match to TRBD2 covers 11 bases. Germline V gives CDR1 DFQATT, CDR2 SNEGSKA (reference sequence). CDR3 length: 17 amino acids.

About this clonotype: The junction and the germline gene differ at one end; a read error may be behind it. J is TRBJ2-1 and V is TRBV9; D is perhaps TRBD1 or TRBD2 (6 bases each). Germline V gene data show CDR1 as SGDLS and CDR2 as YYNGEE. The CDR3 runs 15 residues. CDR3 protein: CASSVSTGTGNEQLF. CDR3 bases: TGTGCCAGCAGCGTAAGTACAGGGACTGGCAATGAGCAGCTCTTC.

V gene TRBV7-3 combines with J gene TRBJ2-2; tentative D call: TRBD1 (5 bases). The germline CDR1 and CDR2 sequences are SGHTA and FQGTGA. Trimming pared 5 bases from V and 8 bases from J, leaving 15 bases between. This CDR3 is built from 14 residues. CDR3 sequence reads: CASSLSGLKGELFF. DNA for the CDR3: TGTGCCAGCAGCCTCTCAGGGTTGAAGGGGGAGCTGTTTTTT.

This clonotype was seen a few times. The CDR3 nucleotides are TGTGCCAGCAGTTTTCGGGGTTCAGATACGCAGTATTTT. It codes for CASSFRGSDTQYF. This chain joins TRBV6-5 and TRBJ2-3, with a possible D match to TRBD2 (5 bases). Germline V gives CDR1 MNHEY, CDR2 SVGAGI. The CDR3 has 13 residues. V shed 4 bases and J shed 4 bases, with 9 bases lying between them.